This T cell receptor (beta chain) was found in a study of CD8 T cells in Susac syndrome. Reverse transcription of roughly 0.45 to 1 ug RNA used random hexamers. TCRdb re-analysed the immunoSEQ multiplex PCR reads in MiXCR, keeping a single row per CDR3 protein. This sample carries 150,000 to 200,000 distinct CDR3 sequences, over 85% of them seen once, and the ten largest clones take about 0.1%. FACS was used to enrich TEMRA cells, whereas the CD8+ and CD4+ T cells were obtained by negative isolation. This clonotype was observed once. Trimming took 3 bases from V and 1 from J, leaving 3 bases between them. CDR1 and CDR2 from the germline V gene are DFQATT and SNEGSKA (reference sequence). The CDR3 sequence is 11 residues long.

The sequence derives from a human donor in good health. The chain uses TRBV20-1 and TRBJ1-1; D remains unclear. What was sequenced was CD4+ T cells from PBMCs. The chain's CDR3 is CSARRNTEAFF. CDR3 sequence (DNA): TGCAGTGCTAGGAGGAACACTGAAGCTTTCTTT.